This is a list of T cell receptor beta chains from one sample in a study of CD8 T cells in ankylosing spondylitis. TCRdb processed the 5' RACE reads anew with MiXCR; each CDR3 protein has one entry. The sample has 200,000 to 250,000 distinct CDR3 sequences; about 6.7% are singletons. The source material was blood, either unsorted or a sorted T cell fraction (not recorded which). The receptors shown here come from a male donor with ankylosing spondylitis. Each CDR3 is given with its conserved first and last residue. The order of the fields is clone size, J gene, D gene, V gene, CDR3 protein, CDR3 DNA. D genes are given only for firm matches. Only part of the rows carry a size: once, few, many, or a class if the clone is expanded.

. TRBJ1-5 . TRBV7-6 CASSPGITHDQPQHF TGTGCCAGCAGCCCAGGGATTACTCATGATCAGCCCCAGCATTTT
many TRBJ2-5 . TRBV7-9 CASSFGDSRLVETQYF TGTGCCAGCAGCTTCGGGGATTCAAGGCTAGTAGAGACCCAGTACTTC
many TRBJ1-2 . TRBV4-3 CASSQDLPPTWNGYTF TGCGCCAGCAGCCAAGATCTTCCCCCTACCTGGAATGGCTACACCTTC
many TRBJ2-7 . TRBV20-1 CSADGVLGTHPWEQYF TGCAGTGCCGATGGGGTTCTGGGAACTCACCCCTGGGAGCAGTACTTC
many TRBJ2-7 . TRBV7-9 CASELQGSYEQYF TGTGCCAGCGAGCTTCAGGGGTCCTACGAGCAGTACTTC
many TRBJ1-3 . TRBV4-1 CASSQVNLGNTIYF TGCGCCAGCAGCCAAGTTAACCTTGGAAACACCATATATTTT
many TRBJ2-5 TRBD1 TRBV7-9 CASSSTGGETQYF TGTGCCAGCAGCTCGACAGGGGGTGAGACCCAGTACTTC
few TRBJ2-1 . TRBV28 CASSFYAGSSSRYNEQFF TGTGCCAGCAGCTTTTATGCCGGTTCTAGCTCACGGTACAATGAGCAGTTCTTC
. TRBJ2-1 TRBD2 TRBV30 CAWARTSGRYNEQFF TGTGCCTGGGCAAGGACTAGCGGGAGGTACAATGAGCAGTTCTTC
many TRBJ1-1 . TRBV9 CASSVDDFGYTEAFF TGTGCCAGCAGCGTAGATGACTTCGGGTACACTGAAGCTTTCTTT
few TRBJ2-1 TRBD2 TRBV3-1 CASSQTWSSGTKSSYNEQFF TGTGCCAGCAGCCAAACGTGGTCTAGCGGCACGAAGAGCTCCTACAATGAGCAGTTCTTC
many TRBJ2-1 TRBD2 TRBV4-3 CASSLLGRDNEQFF TGCGCCAGCAGCCTCCTGGGGAGGGACAATGAGCAGTTCTTC
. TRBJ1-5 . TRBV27 CASSLRGLNQPQHF TGTGCCAGCAGTTTGCGGGGCTTAAATCAGCCCCAGCATTTT
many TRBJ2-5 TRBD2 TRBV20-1 CSARPSGRSETQYF TGCAGTGCTAGGCCTAGCGGGAGATCAGAGACCCAGTACTTC
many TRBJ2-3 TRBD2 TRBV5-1 CASSLAVAGIRGTDTQYF TGCGCCAGCAGCTTGGCCGTAGCGGGAATTCGGGGCACAGATACGCAGTATTTT
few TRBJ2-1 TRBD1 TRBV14 CASSGSGRGTYNEQFF TGTGCCAGCAGTGGTAGTGGCAGGGGGACCTACAATGAGCAGTTCTTC
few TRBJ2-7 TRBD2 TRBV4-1 CASSQDQRGGQYEQYF TGCGCCAGCAGCCAAGACCAGCGGGGGGGCCAATACGAGCAGTACTTC
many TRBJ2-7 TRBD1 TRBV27 CASSQGQLSYEQYF TGTGCCAGCAGCCAGGGACAGCTTTCCTACGAGCAGTACTTC
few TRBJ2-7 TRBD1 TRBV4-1 CASSQVMDRSYEQYF TGCGCCAGCAGCCAAGTCATGGACAGGAGCTACGAGCAGTACTTC
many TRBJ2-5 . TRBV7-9 CASTAWRETQYF TGTGCCAGCACCGCCTGGCGGGAGACCCAGTACTTC
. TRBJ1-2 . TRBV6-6 CASSYEGYTF TGTGCCAGCAGTTACGAAGGCTACACCTTC
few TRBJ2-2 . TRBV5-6 CASSFGSQGLLFF TGTGCCAGCAGCTTTGGATCTCAGGGGTTGCTGTTTTTT
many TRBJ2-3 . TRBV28 CASSLADTQYF TGTGCCAGCAGTTTGGCCGATACGCAGTATTTT
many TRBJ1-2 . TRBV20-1 CSALGRTRNYGYTF TGCAGTGCTTTAGGCCGCACAAGGAACTATGGCTACACCTTC
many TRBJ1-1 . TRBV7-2 CASSPARGKNTEAFF TGTGCCAGCAGCCCTGCTCGAGGGAAGAACACTGAAGCTTTCTTT
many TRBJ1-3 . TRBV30 CACTGFLDTIYF TGTGCCTGCACAGGGTTTCTCGACACCATATATTTT
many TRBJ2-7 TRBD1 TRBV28 CASSPVGTGEGEQYF TGTGCCAGCAGCCCCGTCGGGACAGGTGAGGGCGAGCAGTACTTC
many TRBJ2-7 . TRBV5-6 CASSLRIGSKSYEQYF TGTGCCAGCAGCTTGAGGATCGGCAGTAAATCCTACGAGCAGTACTTC
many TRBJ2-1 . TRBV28 CASSSGYEVSYNEQFF TGTGCCAGCAGTTCCGGTTATGAAGTTTCCTACAATGAGCAGTTCTTC
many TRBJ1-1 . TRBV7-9 CASRTGSPEAFF TGTGCCAGCAGGACGGGATCCCCTGAAGCTTTCTTT
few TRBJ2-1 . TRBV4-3 CASSPVEKTFSYNEQFF TGCGCCAGCAGCCCGGTGGAGAAGACCTTCTCCTACAATGAGCAGTTCTTC
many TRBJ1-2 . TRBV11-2 CASSLSQGLSSYGYTF TGTGCCAGCAGCTTATCCCAGGGGCTCAGTTCCTATGGCTACACCTTC
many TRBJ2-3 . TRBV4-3 CASSQGRNSGLRDTQYF TGCGCCAGCAGCCAAGGCCGGAATAGCGGCTTGAGAGATACGCAGTATTTT
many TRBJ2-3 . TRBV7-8 CASSLFSTQVEGTDTQYF TGTGCCAGCAGCTTATTTAGTACGCAGGTGGAGGGCACAGATACGCAGTATTTT
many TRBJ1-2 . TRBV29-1 CSVNPRGASGGYTF TGCAGCGTCAATCCCAGGGGTGCGAGCGGAGGCTACACCTTC
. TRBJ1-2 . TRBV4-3 CASSQDGGTNYGYTF TGCGCCAGCAGCCAAGATGGAGGGACTAACTATGGCTACACCTTC
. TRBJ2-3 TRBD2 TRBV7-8 CASRKLAGGRTDTQYF TGTGCCAGCAGGAAACTAGCGGGAGGTCGCACAGATACGCAGTATTTT
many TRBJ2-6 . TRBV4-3 CASSFASGANVLTF TGCGCCAGCAGCTTTGCGTCTGGGGCCAACGTCCTGACTTTC
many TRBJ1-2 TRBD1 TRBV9 CASNPSGTGSGGYTF TGTGCCAGCAACCCTTCCGGGACAGGGTCTGGCGGCTACACCTTC
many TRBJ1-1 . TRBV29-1 CSGEGNTEAFF TGCAGCGGCGAGGGGAACACTGAAGCTTTCTTT
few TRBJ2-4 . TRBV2 CASRGTRVNIQYF TGTGCCAGCAGAGGGACTCGGGTAAACATTCAGTACTTC
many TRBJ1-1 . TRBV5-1 CASSSSREKATEAFF TGCGCCAGCAGCTCCTCACGGGAGAAGGCCACTGAAGCTTTCTTT
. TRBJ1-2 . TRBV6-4 CASSDQVGYGYTF TGTGCCAGCAGTGACCAAGTTGGCTATGGCTACACCTTC
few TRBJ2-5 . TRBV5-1 CASSSGTISQETQYF TGCGCCAGCAGCTCCGGGACAATCTCGCAAGAGACCCAGTACTTC
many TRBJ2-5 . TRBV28 CASSSPREGPPGETQYF TGTGCCAGCAGTTCCCCCCGAGAGGGCCCTCCGGGAGAGACCCAGTACTTC
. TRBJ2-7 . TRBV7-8 CASSLGGARPYEQYF TGTGCCAGCAGCTTAGGGGGGGCAAGACCCTACGAGCAGTACTTC
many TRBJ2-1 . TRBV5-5 CASSLEFNEQFF TGTGCCAGCAGCTTGGAATTCAATGAGCAGTTCTTC
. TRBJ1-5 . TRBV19 CASSIEVNQPQHF TGTGCCAGTAGTATCGAAGTCAATCAGCCCCAGCATTTT
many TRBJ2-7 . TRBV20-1 CSASWLGVMGEQYF TGCAGTGCCTCCTGGCTGGGGGTGATGGGCGAGCAGTACTTC
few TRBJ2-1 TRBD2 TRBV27 CASSLLLASGLHEQFF TGTGCCAGCAGTTTACTTTTGGCTAGCGGGTTACATGAGCAGTTCTTC
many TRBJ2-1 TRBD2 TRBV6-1 CASSRQGLADEQFF TGTGCCAGCAGCAGACAGGGACTAGCCGATGAGCAGTTCTTC
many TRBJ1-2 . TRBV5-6 CASSLDLGLNYGYTF TGTGCCAGCAGCCTCGACCTCGGACTGAACTATGGCTACACCTTC
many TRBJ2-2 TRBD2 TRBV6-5 CASSYLAENTGELFF TGTGCCAGCAGTTATCTAGCGGAGAACACCGGGGAGCTGTTTTTT